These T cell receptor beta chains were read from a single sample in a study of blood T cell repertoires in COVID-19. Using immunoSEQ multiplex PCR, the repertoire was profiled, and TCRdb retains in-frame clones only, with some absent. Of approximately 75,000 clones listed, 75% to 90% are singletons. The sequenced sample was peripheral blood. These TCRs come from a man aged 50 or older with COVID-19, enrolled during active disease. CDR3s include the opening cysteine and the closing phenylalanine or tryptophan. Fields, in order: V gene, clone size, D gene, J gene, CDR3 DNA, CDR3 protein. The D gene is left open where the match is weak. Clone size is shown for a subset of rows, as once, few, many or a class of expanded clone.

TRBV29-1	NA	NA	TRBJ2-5	TGCAGCGTTCCGGTGGGCAAAGAGACCCAGTACTTC	CSVPVGKETQYF
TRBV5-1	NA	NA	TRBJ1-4	TGCGCCAGCCGGCAGGGCGGGGGTAATGAAAAACTGTTTTTT	CASRQGGGNEKLFF
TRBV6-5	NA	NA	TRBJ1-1	TGTGCCAGCAGTAGGAGTATGAACACTGAAGCTTTCTTT	CASSRSMNTEAFF
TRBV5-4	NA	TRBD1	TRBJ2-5	TGTGCCAGCAGCGTGAGGGGGCGGGAGACCCAGTACTTC	CASSVRGRETQYF
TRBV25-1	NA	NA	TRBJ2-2	TGTGCCAGCAGTGAAGTAGGGGTGAACACCGGGGAGCTGTTTTTT	CASSEVGVNTGELFF
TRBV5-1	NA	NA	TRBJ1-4	TGCGCCAGCAGCTCCGACACGGTTAATGAAAAACTGTTTTTT	CASSSDTVNEKLFF
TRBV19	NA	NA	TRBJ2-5	TGTGCCAGTAGTAACCAGGGTTCAGAGACCCAGTACTTC	CASSNQGSETQYF
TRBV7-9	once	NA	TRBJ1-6	TGTGCCAGCAGCCTTCTAAGCGAGTCACCCCTCCACTTT	CASSLLSESPLHF
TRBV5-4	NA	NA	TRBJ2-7	TGTGCCAGCAGCTTGAACCCTAGCTACGAGCAGTACTTC	CASSLNPSYEQYF
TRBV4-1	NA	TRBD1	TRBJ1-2	TGCGCCAGCAGCCAAGCCGGGGACAGGGGGAGGGGTGGCTACACCTTC	CASSQAGDRGRGGYTF
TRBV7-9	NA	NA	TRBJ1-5	TGTGCCAGCAGCCAGGAGGGGAGACAGCCCCAGCATTTT	CASSQEGRQPQHF
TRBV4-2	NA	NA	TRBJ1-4	TGTGCCAGCAGCCAAGATGGGAGGGATGAAAAACTGTTTTTT	CASSQDGRDEKLFF
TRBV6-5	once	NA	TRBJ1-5	TGTGCCAGCCGAGACAGTAGCAATCAGCCCCAGCATTTT	CASRDSSNQPQHF
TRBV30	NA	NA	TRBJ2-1	TGTGCCGGGGACTCTCGATTTTCCTACAATGAGCAGTTCTTC	CAGDSRFSYNEQFF
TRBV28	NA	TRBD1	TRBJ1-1	TGTGCCAGCAACCGACAGGGAAGGACTGAAGCTTTCTTT	CASNRQGRTEAFF
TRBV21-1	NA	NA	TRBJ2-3	TGTGCCAGCAGCAATAGAACTAGCGGGGAGACAGATACGCAGTATTTT	CASSNRTSGETDTQYF
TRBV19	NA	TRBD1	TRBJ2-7	TGTGCCAGTAGTATAGGGACAGGGGGAGCGGAGTTCTACGAGCAGTACTTC	CASSIGTGGAEFYEQYF
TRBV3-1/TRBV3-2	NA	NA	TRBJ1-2	TGTGCCAGCGGCGGCGGGGGTGTGGGTGGCTACACCTTC	CASGGGGVGGYTF
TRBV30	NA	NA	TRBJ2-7	TGTGCCTGGAATGTTCGTTCCTACGAGCAGTACTTC	CAWNVRSYEQYF
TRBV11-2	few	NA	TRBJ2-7	TGTGCCAGCAGCTTAGTTGGGGCGCGGGAGCAGTACTTC	CASSLVGAREQYF
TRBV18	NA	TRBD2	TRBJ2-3	TGTGCCAGCTCACCACCGGGACTACCAGATACGCAGTATTTT	CASSPPGLPDTQYF
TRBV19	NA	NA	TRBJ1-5	TGTGCCAGTAGTATAGCGTATGTCGGACAGTCCAATCAGGGCCAGCATTTT	CASSIAYVGQSNQGQHF
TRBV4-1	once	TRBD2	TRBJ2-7	TGCGCCAGCAGCCAAGACCCCGGGGGGACCCCCTACGAGCAGTACTTC	CASSQDPGGTPYEQYF
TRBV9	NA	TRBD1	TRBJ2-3	TGTGCCAGCAGCGCGCTCGGACAGGGGGGCGCAGATACGCAGTATTTT	CASSALGQGGADTQYF
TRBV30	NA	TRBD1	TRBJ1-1	TGTGCCGGCGGGGACAGGGCTGGGGCTTTCTTT	CAGGDRAGAFF
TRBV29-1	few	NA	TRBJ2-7	TGCAGCGTTGACAGGGGTGGGCTTCTTGTCTACGAGCAGTACTTC	CSVDRGGLLVYEQYF
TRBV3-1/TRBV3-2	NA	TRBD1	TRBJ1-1	TGTGCCACCCAGGGTCTGACAGGGGGGAACACTGAAGCTTTCTTT	CATQGLTGGNTEAFF
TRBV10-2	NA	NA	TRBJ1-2	TGCGCCAGCAGTAACAGGGCGGCCTATGGCTACACCTTC	CASSNRAAYGYTF
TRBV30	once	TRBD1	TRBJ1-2	TGTGCCTGGAGTGTAAGGAGCGGGGGACAGAACTATGGCTACACCTTC	CAWSVRSGGQNYGYTF
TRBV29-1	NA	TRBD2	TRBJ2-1	TGCAGCGTTGAAACACTAGCGGGAGGGCCAGGTAATGAGCAGTTCTTC	CSVETLAGGPGNEQFF
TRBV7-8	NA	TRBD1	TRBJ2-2	TGTGCCAGCAGCAAAACAGGGGACGACACCGGGGAGCTGTTTTTT	CASSKTGDDTGELFF
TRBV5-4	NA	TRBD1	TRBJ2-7	TGTGCCAGCAGCCGGGTGGACAGGGGTATTTACGAGCAGTACTTC	CASSRVDRGIYEQYF
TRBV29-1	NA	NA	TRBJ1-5	TGCAGCGTTGTAACAACTAGCAATCAGCCCCAGCATTTT	CSVVTTSNQPQHF
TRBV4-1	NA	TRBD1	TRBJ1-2	TGCGCCAGCAGCCAAGTGAGGGGGCTCTATGGCTACACCTTC	CASSQVRGLYGYTF
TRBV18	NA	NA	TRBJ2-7	TGTGCCACCCGATATGATAGTAGCCACGAGCAGTACTTC	CATRYDSSHEQYF
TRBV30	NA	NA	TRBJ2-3	TGTGCCTGGAGTGGCTCATGGGGCCGGAGAGATACGCAGTATTTT	CAWSGSWGRRDTQYF
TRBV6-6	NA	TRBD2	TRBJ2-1	TGTGCCAGCAGTTGGACTAGCGGGAGTCATGAGCAGTTCTTC	CASSWTSGSHEQFF
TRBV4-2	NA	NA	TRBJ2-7	TGTGCCAGCAGCCAAGATCGGGCTAGCGCTACCTACGAGCAGTACTTC	CASSQDRASATYEQYF
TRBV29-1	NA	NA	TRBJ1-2	TGCAGCACCCGCGACAGACCCCGTGGGGGCTACACCTTC	CSTRDRPRGGYTF
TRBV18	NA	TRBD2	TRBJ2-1	TGTGCCAGCTCACCAAATAGCGGGCTGATGGGCAATGAGCAGTTCTTC	CASSPNSGLMGNEQFF
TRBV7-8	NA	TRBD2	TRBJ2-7	TGTGCCAGCAGCACCACCGGGACTACGCTTTACGAGCAGTACTTC	CASSTTGTTLYEQYF
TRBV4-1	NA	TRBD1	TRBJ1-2	TGCGCCAGCAGTCCGACAGGGGGCGCTGGCTACACCTTC	CASSPTGGAGYTF
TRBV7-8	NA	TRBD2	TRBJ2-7	TGTGCCAGCAGCGTTCCGGGACTAGCGGACTCGGCGCAGTACTTC	CASSVPGLADSAQYF
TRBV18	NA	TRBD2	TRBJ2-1	TGTGCCAGCTCCCCCAAAGGACTAGGAGGCAATGAGCAGTTCTTC	CASSPKGLGGNEQFF
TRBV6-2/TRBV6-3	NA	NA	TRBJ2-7	TGTGCCAGCAGTTTTGGACCTTCCTGGGAGAAAGAGCAGTACTTC	CASSFGPSWEKEQYF
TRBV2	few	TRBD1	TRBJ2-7	TGTGCCAGTCAGATGCAAACAACAGGGGCTGAGCAGTACTTC	CASQMQTTGAEQYF
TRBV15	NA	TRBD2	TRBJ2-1	TGTGCCACCAGCAGAGATCTTAGCGGGAGATACAATGAGCAGTTCTTC	CATSRDLSGRYNEQFF
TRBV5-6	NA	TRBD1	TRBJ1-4	TGTGCCAGCAGCTTCCACAGGGGGCCAGGAAAACTGTTTTTT	CASSFHRGPGKLFF
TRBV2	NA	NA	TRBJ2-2	TGTGCCAGCAAAGGGGTCAAGGGCACCGGGGAGCTGTTTTTT	CASKGVKGTGELFF
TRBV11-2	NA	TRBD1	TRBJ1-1	TGTGCCAGCAGCTTAAGGCAGGGGGCGAATGAGAACACTGAAGCTTTCTTT	CASSLRQGANENTEAFF
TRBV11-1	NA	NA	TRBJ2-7	TGTGCCAGCAGCTTTGTAGGGGACTCCCCCTACGAGCAGTACTTC	CASSFVGDSPYEQYF
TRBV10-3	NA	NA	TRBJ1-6	TGTGCCATCAGTGCCCAACAGGGCTATAATTCACCCCTCCACTTT	CAISAQQGYNSPLHF
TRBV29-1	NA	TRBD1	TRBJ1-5	TGCAGCGTTTCGGACAGGGCCCAACAGCCCCAGCATTTT	CSVSDRAQQPQHF
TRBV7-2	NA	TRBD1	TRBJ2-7	TGTGCCAGCACTCCGGGGACAGGCCAATACGAGCAGTACTTC	CASTPGTGQYEQYF
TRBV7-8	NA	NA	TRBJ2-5	TGCGCAGCCCAGCGGGTGTACCAAGAGACCCAGTACTTC	CAAQRVYQETQYF
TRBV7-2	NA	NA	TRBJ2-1	TGTGCCACCAGTTCTCCCTCGGTGGGAGCTAGGCAGTTCTTC	CATSSPSVGARQFF
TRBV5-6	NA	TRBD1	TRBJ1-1	TGTGCCAGCAGCAGGACAGGGGCGAGGACTGAAGCTTTCTTT	CASSRTGARTEAFF